Shown below are 18 T cell receptor beta chains from a single sample sequenced in a study of blood T cell repertoires in COVID-19. Generated by immunoSEQ multiplex PCR, the TCRdb table keeps only in-frame clones and is missing some. The repertoire has around 270,000 clones, about 91% of them found once; the top ten carry about 2.5%. Material: peripheral blood. The receptors were sampled from a young adult with COVID-19, enrolled during active disease.

The chain employs TRBV9 and TRBJ1-1; 8 bases agree with TRBD1. Germline assignment: CDR1 SGDLS and CDR2 YYNGEE. V trimming: 0 bases; J trimming: 2 bases; junction bases outside the gene matches: 9. CDR3 size: 17 residues. CDR3 protein: CASSVGTGITINTEAFF. The CDR3 DNA follows: TGTGCCAGCAGCGTAGGGACAGGGATTACTATTAACACTGAAGCTTTCTTT.

This chain joins TRBV19 and TRBJ2-5; TRBD1 might be the D (7 bases). The germline V gene encodes CDR1 LNHDA and CDR2 SQIVND (reference sequence). Trimming left V 3 bases short and J 5 bases short, with 13 bases between. CDR3 length: 14 amino acids. Here the CDR3 DNA reads TGTGCCAGTAGTATGGAGGGGGCGCGGGAGACCCAGTACTTC. Residues: CASSMEGARETQYF.

The genes are TRBV24-1 and TRBJ2-1; maybe TRBD2 (5 bases). Germline CDR1 is KGHDR and CDR2 is SFDVKD. The CDR3 runs to 12 residues. V shed 9 bases and J shed 5 bases, with 10 bases lying between them. DNA for the CDR3: TGTGCCACCCTCGGGGAGAACAATGAGCAGTTCTTC. Translated, it gives CATLGENNEQFF.

The gene calls are TRBV5-5 and TRBJ2-7, with D tentatively TRBD1 (5 bases). V lost 1 base and J 5 bases, leaving 13 bases between the germline ends. The CDR3 totals 14 residues. CDR1 and CDR2 from the germline V gene are SGHKS and YYEKEE (reference sequence). The DNA of the CDR3 is TGTGCCAGCAGCTTGTGGATAGGGGTGGACGAGCAGTACTTC. It translates to CASSLWIGVDEQYF.

This chain links TRBV27 with TRBJ2-7; TRBD1 matches at 9 bases. The CDR3 has 16 residues. Losses at the gene ends were 6 bases for V and 4 bases for J; bases not matched to a gene: 13. Germline loops: CDR1 MNHEY, CDR2 SMNVEV (reference sequence). Here the CDR3 reads CASSPEWDRVTYEQYF. The CDR3 coding sequence is TGTGCCAGCAGCCCAGAGTGGGACAGGGTAACGTACGAGCAGTACTTC.

The chain is built from TRBV5-5 and TRBJ2-7; D remains ambiguous. Germline V gene lookup returns CDR1 SGHKS and CDR2 YYEKEE (reference sequence). This CDR3 is built from 16 residues. Trimming pared 0 bases from V and 2 bases from J, leaving 15 bases between. The CDR3 loop is CASSLEPRSPPYEQYF. The DNA of the CDR3 is TGTGCCAGCAGCTTGGAGCCACGTTCCCCTCCCTACGAGCAGTACTTC.

J is TRBJ1-1 and V is TRBV20-1, with no clear D. The length of the CDR3 is 11 residues. Germline CDR1 DFQATT, CDR2 SNEGSKA (reference sequence). The V and J ends lost 6 bases and 3 bases respectively, with 8 bases between them. The CDR3 spells CSAGRHTEAFF. CDR3 DNA: TGCAGTGCGGGCCGGCACACTGAAGCTTTCTTT.

This clone has a single count. The chain is built from TRBV10-1 and TRBJ2-1; TRBD1 matches at 7 bases. The V and J ends lost 1 base and 7 bases, in that order; junction bases with no gene match: 7. From germline, CDR1 is WNHNN and CDR2 SYGVQD (reference sequence). CDR3 size: 15 residues. The CDR3 protein is CASSEYKGAKNEQFF. The CDR3 DNA reads as TGCGCCAGCAGTGAGTATAAGGGGGCTAAGAATGAGCAGTTCTTC.

This rearrangement joins TRBV5-4 to TRBJ2-6, with a tentative D call TRBD2 (6 bases). Germline V CDR1 and CDR2: SGHNT, YYREEE (reference sequence). V was pared by 4 bases and J by 4 bases, with 12 bases between. This CDR3 comprises 15 residues. The CDR3 sequence: CASSRSSAGANVLTF. CDR3 nucleotides: TGTGCCAGCAGCCGATCTAGCGCAGGGGCCAACGTCCTGACTTTC.

The J gene is TRBJ2-2, the V gene TRBV11-2; tentative D call: TRBD2 (6 bases). Trimming removed 3 bases at V and 6 bases at J, with 8 bases between. Germline V gene data show CDR1 as SGHAT and CDR2 as FQNNGV. This CDR3 region has 13 residues. The CDR3 loop reads CASSFGEAGELFF. The DNA of the CDR3 is TGTGCCAGCAGCTTCGGGGAGGCCGGGGAGCTGTTTTTT.

The V gene is TRBV20-1, the J gene TRBJ2-1; D is unclear. This CDR3 has 11 residues. Germline V gene sequence: CDR1 DFQATT, CDR2 SNEGSKA (reference sequence). V lost 3 bases and J lost 6, with 6 bases in between. DNA for the CDR3: TGCAGTGCTAGTGGCGGCAATGAGCAGTTCTTC. Its translation: CSASGGNEQFF.

V gene TRBV28 combines with J gene TRBJ1-2; TRBD1 might be the D (6 bases). V was trimmed by 6 bases and J by 4 bases, leaving 15 bases between them. This CDR3 has 14 amino acids. Germline CDR1 reads MDHEN; CDR2 reads SYDVKM. CDR3 nucleotides: TGTGCCAGCAGCCTAGGACAGAATTCCTATGGCTACACCTTC. As protein: CASSLGQNSYGYTF.

V is TRBV9 and J is TRBJ2-3; the D is unclear. CDR1 is SGDLS and CDR2 is YYNGEE in the germline V gene. Trimming removed 3 bases at V and 1 base at J, with 6 bases between. This CDR3 has 13 residues. In DNA, the CDR3 is TGTGCCAGCAGCGGACTGGGCACAGATACGCAGTATTTT. It translates to CASSGLGTDTQYF.

The chain recombines TRBV6-5 with TRBJ1-5; maybe TRBD1 (6 bases). There are 13 residues in the CDR3. Germline assignment: CDR1 MNHEY and CDR2 SVGAGI. V gave up 6 bases and J gave up 5 bases, with 11 bases separating them. The CDR3 sequence is CASRLQGDQPQHF. The CDR3 bases are TGTGCCAGCAGGTTACAGGGTGATCAGCCCCAGCATTTT.

The V call is TRBV4-1, the J call TRBJ1-6; 8 bases match TRBD1. Germline-derived CDR1 and CDR2 are MGHRA and YSYEKL. The V and J ends lost 4 bases and 5 bases, in that order; junction bases with no gene match: 19. This CDR3 region has 20 residues. CDR3 DNA: TGCGCCAGCAGCCCGATGGGGCTCATCAGGGGGCGCAACAATAATTCACCCCTCCACTTT. This translates into CASSPMGLIRGRNNNSPLHF.

The V gene is TRBV10-3, the J gene TRBJ2-7; 9 bases are a match to TRBD2. The germline CDR1 and CDR2 sequences are ENHRY and SYGVKD. The CDR3 extends over 13 amino acids. V was clipped by 7 bases and J by 5 bases; unmatched bases: 6. The DNA of the CDR3 is TGTGCCATCATGGGACTAGCATACAACGAGCAGTACTTC. It is translated as CAIMGLAYNEQYF.

This sequence joins TRBV19 and TRBJ2-7; 11 bases map to TRBD1. The CDR3 has 16 amino acids. J was trimmed by 6 bases and V by 2 bases; bases with no gene match: 9. Germline CDR1 reads LNHDA; CDR2 reads SQIVND (reference sequence). CDR3 amino acids: CASSIHTGTGGGEQYF. Written as DNA, the CDR3 is TGTGCCAGTAGTATACACACCGGGACAGGGGGTGGCGAGCAGTACTTC. Supplemented by reference TRBV19 and TRBJ2-7, the full variable domain reads DGGITQSPKYLFRKEGQNVTLSCEQNLNHDAMYWYRQDPGQGLRLIYYSQIVNDFQKGDIAEGYSVSREKKESFPLTVTSAQKNPTAFYLCASSIHTGTGGGEQYFGPGTRLTVT.

This chain uses TRBV13 with TRBJ2-5; D unresolved. Trimming left V 2 bases short and J 5 bases short, with 15 bases between. Germline loops: CDR1 PRHDT, CDR2 FYEKMQ (reference sequence). This CDR3 is 15 amino acids long. DNA for the CDR3: TGTGCCAGCAGCTTAAGTACTCTCTTGGGCGAGACCCAGTACTTC. Its translation: CASSLSTLLGETQYF.